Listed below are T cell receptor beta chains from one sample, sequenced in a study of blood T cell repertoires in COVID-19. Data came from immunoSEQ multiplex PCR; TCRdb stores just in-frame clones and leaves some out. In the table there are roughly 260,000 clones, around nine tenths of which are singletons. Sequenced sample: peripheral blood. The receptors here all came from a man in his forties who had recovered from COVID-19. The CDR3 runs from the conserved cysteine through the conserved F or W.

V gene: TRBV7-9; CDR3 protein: CASSSKVTGDTEAFF
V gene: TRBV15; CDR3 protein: CATSRDGQGAVGYTF
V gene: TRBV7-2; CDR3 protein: CASSPGTANQPQHF
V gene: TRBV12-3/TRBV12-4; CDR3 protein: CASRTGAEAFF
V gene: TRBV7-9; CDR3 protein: CASSLEGENSPLHF
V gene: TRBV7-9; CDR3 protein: CASSFPSNTEAFF
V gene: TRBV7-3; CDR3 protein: CASSFRGESTDTQYF
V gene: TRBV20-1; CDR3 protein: CSARRDGELFF
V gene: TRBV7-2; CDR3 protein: CASSLVPGQGNYEQYF
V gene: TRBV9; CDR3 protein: CASSASATARVDYGYTF
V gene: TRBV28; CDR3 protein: CASSLSGQGGTLYGYTF
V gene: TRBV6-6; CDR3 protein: CASSAGTVGGYTF
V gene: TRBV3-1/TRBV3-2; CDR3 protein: CASSRVGLAGVNEQYF
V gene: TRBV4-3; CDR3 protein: CASSQDAANYGYTF
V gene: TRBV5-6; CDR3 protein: CASSFEPTSGSYNEQFF
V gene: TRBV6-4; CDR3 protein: CASRRTGAPYEQYF
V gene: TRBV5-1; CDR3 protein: CASSRGSGGNTGELFF
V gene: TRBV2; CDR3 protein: CASTRKGLAGVLNEQFF
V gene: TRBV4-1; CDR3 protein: CASSLIELAATGELFF
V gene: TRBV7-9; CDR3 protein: CASSLGQGVLGKLFF
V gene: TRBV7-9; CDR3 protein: CASSFVGQLNEKLFF
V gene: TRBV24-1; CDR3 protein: CATSDHDGTNYNEQFF
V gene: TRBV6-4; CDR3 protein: CASSPGTSGSYEQYF
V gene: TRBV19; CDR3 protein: CASTTFGVYEDTEAFF
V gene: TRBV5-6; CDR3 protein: CASSPWRGWSTGELFF
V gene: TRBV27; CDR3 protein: CASSPGVRSQETQYF
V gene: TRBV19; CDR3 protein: CASSELAGVISEQFF
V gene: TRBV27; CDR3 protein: CASSSGQVWEELFF
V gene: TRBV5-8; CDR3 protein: CASSISSGGAGSTDTQYF
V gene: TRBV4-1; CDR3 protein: CASSQKTSGVSYNEQFF
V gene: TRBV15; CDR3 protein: CATSRRRDPYNEQFF
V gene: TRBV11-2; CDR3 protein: CASSQTSGGAGTQYF
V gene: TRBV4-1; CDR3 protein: CASTTGGLASGANVLTF
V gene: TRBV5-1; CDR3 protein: CASSTSGQGYEQFF
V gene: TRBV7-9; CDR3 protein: CASVGQGDTGELFF
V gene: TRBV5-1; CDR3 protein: CASSILETGELFF
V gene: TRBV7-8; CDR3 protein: CASSLAAGANTGELFF
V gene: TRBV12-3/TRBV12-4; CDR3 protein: CATQEGYNYGYTF
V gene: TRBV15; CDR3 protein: CATSRVGGDGKLFF
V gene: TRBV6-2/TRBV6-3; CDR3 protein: CASSPETGANQPQHF
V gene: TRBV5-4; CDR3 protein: CASSLGSSYEQYF
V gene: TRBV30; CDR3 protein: CAAESEFNYGYTF
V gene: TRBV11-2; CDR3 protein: CASSTTSGFTGELFF
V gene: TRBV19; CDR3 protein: CATSGQMNTEAFF
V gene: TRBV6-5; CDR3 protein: CASRNRGNYGYTF
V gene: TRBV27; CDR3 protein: CASSSRTGGRYEQYF
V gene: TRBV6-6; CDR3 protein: CATRGGPYEQYF
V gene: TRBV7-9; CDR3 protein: CASRPRDRVSEQFF
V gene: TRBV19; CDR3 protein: CASSRTGTSGRGTGELFF
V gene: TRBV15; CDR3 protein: CATSRGVAGNTGELFF
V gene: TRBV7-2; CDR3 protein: CASSLPRGWEQYF
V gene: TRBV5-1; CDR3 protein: CASVETGGIDTQYF
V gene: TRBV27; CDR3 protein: CASSLSGGSDTQYF
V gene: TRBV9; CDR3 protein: CASSPDSRGSYEQYF
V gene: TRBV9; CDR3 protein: CASSVTGMASFYEQYF